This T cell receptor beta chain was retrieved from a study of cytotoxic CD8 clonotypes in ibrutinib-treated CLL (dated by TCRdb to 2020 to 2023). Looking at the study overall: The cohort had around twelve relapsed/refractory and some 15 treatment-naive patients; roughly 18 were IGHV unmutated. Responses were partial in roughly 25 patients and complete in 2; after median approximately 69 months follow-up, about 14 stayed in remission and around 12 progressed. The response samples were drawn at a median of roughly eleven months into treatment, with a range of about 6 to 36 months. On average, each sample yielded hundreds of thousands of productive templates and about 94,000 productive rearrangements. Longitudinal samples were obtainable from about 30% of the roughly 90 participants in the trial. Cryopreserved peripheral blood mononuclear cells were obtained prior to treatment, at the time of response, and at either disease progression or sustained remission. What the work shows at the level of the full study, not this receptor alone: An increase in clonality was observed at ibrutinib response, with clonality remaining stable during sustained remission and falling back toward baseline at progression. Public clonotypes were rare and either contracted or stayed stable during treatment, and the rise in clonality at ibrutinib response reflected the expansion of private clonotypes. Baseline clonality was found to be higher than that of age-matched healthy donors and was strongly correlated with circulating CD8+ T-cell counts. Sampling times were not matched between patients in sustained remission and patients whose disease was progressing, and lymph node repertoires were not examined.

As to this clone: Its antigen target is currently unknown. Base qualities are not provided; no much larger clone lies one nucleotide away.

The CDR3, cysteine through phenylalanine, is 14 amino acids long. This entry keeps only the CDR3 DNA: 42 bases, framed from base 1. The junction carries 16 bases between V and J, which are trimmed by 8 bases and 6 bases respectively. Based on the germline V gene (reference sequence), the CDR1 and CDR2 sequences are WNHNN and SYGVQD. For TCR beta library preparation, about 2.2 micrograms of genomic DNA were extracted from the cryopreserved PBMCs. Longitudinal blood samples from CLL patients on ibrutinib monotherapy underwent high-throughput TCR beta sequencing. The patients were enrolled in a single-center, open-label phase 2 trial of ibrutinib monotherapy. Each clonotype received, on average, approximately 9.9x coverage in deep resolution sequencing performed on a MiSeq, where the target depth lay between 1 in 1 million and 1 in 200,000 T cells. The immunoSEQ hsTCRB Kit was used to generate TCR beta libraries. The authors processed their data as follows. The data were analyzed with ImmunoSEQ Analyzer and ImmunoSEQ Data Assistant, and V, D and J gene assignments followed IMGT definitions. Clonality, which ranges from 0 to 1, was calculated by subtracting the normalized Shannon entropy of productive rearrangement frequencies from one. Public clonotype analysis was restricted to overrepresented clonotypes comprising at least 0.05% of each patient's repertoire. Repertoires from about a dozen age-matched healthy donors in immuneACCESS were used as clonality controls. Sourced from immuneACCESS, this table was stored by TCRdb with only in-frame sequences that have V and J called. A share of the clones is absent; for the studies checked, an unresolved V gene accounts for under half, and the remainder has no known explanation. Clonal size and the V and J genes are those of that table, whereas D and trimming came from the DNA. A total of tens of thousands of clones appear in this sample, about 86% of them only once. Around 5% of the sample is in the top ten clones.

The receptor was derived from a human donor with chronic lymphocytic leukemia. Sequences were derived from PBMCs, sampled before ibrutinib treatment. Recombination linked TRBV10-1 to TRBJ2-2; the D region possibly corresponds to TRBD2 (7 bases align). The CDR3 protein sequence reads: CASSQGRVAGELFF. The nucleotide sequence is TGCGCCAGCTCGCAGGGGAGGGTCGCCGGGGAGCTGTTTTTT.